This T cell receptor beta chain was recovered during a study of molecular identifiers for immune sequencing clone quantification (dated by TCRdb to about 2018). About the full investigation: For a replicate experiment, the RNA from either about 20,000 or 100,000 naive CD8 T cells was divided into five aliquots, and four of those aliquots went on to sequencing. CD8 T cells were used in a methods study to benchmark molecular-identifier clustering-based TCR repertoire sequencing (MIDCIRS) and TCR RNA copy counting. The full study reports these points: Identical TCR molecules sharing a barcode could cause highly expanded clone sizes to be underestimated. Naive libraries contained spiked-in Jurkat TCR RNA (approximately ten copies' worth), which is not part of the donor repertoire. Modeling gave around 2.7 recovered TCR RNA copies per cell versus about 10 by digital PCR, implying around 31% capture efficiency. Without barcode sub-clustering, chimeric consensus sequences inflated TCR diversity; chimeras reached as high as 47%. Clones above 20 RNA copies held over 99% of molecules in CMV-specific effector cells but under 1% in naive cells. Spiked-in Jurkat TCR RNA equal to a single cell's worth was reported to be detectable even within 1,200,000 naive CD8 T cells.

Libraries of naive CD8 T cells were built from anywhere between about 17,000 and 1,000,000 sorted cells, with 10%, 30% or 50% of the purified RNA used. Naive CD8 T cells, defined as CD8+CD4-CCR7+CD45RA+, were FACS-sorted into RLT Plus buffer on a BD FACSAria II. Nine to eleven TCR copies' worth of Jurkat RNA were spiked into about 20,000-1,000,000 naive CD8 T cell samples to test detection sensitivity. Enrichment of CD8 T cells was performed with RosetteSep CD8+ T Cell Enrichment Cocktail and Ficoll-Paque, after which ACK red cell lysis was carried out. CDR1 is given as SGDLS and CDR2 as YYNGEE, both from the germline V gene. A distance of 16 bases separates the germline ends of V and J, which lose 4 bases and 4 bases respectively. Reading from cysteine to phenylalanine, the CDR3 counts 15 amino acids. The sequence is cut down to CDR3 DNA, 45 bases in frame from base 1. Concerning this clonotype itself: This receptor's antigen is unknown. A much larger clone lies a single base off, so this may be a read error.

The library was built by means of PCR. The data were produced on a NextSeq 500. Preparation of bulk TCR libraries followed a previously described approach, with the TCR primers listed in Table S5. Purification of total RNA was performed with the Qiagen AllPrep DNA/RNA kit. Before any analysis, reads coming from multiple sequencing runs of the same library were combined into one pool. On the study's bioinformatics: Only reads with exact TCR constant sequence were kept, trimmed to 150 nt, and grouped by their 12-nt molecular barcodes. Within each barcode group, reads were sub-clustered at a 15% Levenshtein threshold, and quality-weighted consensus sequences were built per RNA molecule. Non-functional sequences were excluded, and lower-count sequences lying one edit away from another sequence were also excluded. Based on fitting two negative binomial distributions, any barcode sub-cluster with under 20% of the maximum read count was discarded. The public reads were reprocessed in TCRdb via fastp at Q25 and MiXCR, keeping in-frame beta chains. Under each unique CDR3 protein, matching rows form one entry showing the most common genes and DNA. TCRdb's processing, not the authors', yielded these V and J calls. The sample contains about 320,000 distinct CDR3 sequences, under 25% of them found a single time. The leading ten clones occupy 0.65% to 0.75% of the sample.

This receptor was obtained from a human donor in good health. Some libraries in this study had Jurkat cell RNA spiked in. Sequencing was performed on naive CD8+ T cells from blood, with Jurkat cell RNA spiked in. What this sample's cell subset or site label stands for: FACS-sorted CD8+CD4-CCR7+CD45RA+ naive T cells. The receptor chain draws on TRBV9 and TRBJ2-3; D gene: possibly TRBD2, on 6 matching bases. The bases read TGTGCCAGCAGCCCTACGGGGGATAGCCCAGATACGCAGTATTTT. This translates into CASSPTGDSPDTQYF.